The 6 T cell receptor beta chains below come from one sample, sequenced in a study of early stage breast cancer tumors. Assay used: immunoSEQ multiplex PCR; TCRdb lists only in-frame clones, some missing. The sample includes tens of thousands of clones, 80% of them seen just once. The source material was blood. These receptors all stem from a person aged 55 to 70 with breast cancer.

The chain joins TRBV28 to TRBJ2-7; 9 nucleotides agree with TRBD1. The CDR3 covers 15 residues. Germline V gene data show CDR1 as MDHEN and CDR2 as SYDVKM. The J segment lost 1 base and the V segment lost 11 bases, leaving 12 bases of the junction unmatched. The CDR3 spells CASSIWGTGSYEQYF. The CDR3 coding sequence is TGTGCCTCCTCGATTTGGGGGACAGGGTCCTACGAGCAGTACTTC.

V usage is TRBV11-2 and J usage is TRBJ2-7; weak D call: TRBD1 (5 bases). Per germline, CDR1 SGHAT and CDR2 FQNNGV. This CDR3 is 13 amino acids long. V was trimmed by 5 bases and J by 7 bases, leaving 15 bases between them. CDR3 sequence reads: CASSVKGAFEQYF. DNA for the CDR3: TGTGCCAGCAGCGTTAAAGGGGCGTTTGAGCAGTACTTC. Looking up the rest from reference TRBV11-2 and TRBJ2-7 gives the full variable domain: EAGVAQSPRYKIIEKRQSVAFWCNPISGHATLYWYQQILGQGPKLLIQFQNNGVVDDSQLPKDRFSAERLKGVDSTLKIQPAKLEDSAVYLCASSVKGAFEQYFGPGTRLTVT.

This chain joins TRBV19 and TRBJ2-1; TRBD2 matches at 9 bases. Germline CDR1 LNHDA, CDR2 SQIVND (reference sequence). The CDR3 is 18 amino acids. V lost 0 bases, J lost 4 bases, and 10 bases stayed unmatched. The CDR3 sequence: CASSIDPSLAGFYNEQFF. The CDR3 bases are TGTGCCAGTAGTATAGACCCATCTCTAGCGGGATTTTACAATGAGCAGTTCTTC.

CDR3 DNA: TGTGCATATACGACTCTCTCCTACAATGAGCAGTTCTTC. This codes for CAYTTLSYNEQFF. V usage is TRBV30 and J usage is TRBJ2-1; the D is unclear. This CDR3 comprises 13 residues. Germline-derived CDR1 and CDR2 are GTSNPN and SVGIG (reference sequence).

The CDR3 DNA reads TGTGCCAGCAGCCAAGAGGCCGGGACAGGGGATGAAAAACTGTTTTTT. Translated: CASSQEAGTGDEKLFF. V is TRBV4-2 and J is TRBJ1-4; 10 bases match TRBD1. CDR1 LGHNA and CDR2 YNFKEQ come from the germline V gene. With V trimmed by 0 bases and J by 6 bases, 4 bases remained unmatched. The CDR3 spans 16 residues.

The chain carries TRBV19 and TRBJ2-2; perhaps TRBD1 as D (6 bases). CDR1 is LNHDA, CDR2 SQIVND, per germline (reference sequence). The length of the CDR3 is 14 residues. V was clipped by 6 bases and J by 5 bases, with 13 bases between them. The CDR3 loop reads CASRSTGWTGELFF. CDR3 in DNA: TGTGCCAGTAGAAGCACAGGGTGGACCGGGGAGCTGTTTTTT.